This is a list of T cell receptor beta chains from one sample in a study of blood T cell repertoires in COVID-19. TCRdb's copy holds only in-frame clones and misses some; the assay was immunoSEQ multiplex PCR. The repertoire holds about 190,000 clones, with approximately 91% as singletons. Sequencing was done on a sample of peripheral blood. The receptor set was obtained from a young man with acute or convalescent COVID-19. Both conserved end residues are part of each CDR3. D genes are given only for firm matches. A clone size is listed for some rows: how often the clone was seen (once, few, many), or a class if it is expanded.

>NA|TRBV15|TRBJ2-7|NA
CATSRDTGPIYEQYF
TGTGCCACCAGCAGAGATACAGGCCCTATTTACGAGCAGTACTTC
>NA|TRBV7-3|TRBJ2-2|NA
CASSLFSGTGELFF
TGTGCCAGCAGCTTATTTTCGGGGACCGGGGAGCTGTTTTTT
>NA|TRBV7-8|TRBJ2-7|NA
CASSSPPQGNYEQYF
TGTGCCAGCAGCTCTCCGCCACAGGGTAACTACGAGCAGTACTTC
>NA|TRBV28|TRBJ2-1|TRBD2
CASSSRSGRGRYNEQFF
TGTGCCAGCAGTTCCCGTAGCGGGAGGGGCCGTTACAATGAGCAGTTCTTC
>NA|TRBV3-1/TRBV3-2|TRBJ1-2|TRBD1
CASSHWDRELYTF
TGTGCCAGCAGCCACTGGGACAGGGAACTCTACACCTTC
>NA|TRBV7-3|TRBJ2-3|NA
CASSPRTADTQYF
TGTGCCAGCAGCCCCAGAACCGCAGATACGCAGTATTTT
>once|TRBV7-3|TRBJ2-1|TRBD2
CASSPGDSGSYYNEQFF
TGTGCCAGCAGCCCTGGCGATAGCGGGAGCTACTACAATGAGCAGTTCTTC
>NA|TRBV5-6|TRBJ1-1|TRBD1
CASSSKDRAGTEAFF
TGTGCCAGCAGCTCTAAAGACAGGGCCGGGACTGAAGCTTTCTTT
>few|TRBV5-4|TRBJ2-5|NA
CASSLRARGETQYF
TGTGCCAGCAGCTTAAGGGCGAGGGGGGAGACCCAGTACTTC
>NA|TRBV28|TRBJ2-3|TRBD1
CASSSRQGHTDTQYF
TGTGCCAGCAGTTCGAGACAGGGACACACAGATACGCAGTATTTT
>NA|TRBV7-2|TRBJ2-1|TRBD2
CASSGVAGVLNEQFF
TGTGCCAGCAGCGGGGTAGCGGGGGTCTTAAATGAGCAGTTCTTC
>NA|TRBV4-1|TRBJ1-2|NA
CASSHTDGRYGYTF
TGCGCCAGCAGCCACACGGACGGGAGATATGGCTACACCTTC
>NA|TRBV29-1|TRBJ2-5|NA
CSVAGIRVPIETQYF
TGCAGCGTGGCGGGTATACGGGTACCAATAGAGACCCAGTACTTC
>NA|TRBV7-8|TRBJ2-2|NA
CASSYRDTFTGELFF
TGTGCCAGCAGCTACCGGGACACCTTTACCGGGGAGCTGTTTTTT
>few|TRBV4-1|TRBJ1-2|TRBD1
CASSRTGDYGYTF
TGCGCCAGCAGCCGTACAGGGGACTATGGCTACACCTTC
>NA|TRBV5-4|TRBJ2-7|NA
CASSSQGNEQYF
TGTGCCAGCAGCTCACAGGGAAACGAGCAGTACTTC
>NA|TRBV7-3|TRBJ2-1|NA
CASSFSPGPLRQFF
TGTGCCAGCAGCTTTTCGCCGGGTCCGCTAAGGCAGTTCTTC
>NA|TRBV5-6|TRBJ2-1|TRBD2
CASSLPGTSGSSYNEQFF
TGTGCCAGCAGCCTTCCCGGGACTAGCGGAAGCTCCTACAATGAGCAGTTCTTC
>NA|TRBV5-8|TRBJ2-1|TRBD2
CASSLPSGSDYNEQFF
TGTGCCAGCAGCTTGCCTAGCGGGAGTGACTACAATGAGCAGTTCTTC
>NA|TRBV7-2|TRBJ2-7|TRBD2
CASRQTSRYEQYF
TGTGCCAGCAGGCAGACTAGCAGATACGAGCAGTACTTC
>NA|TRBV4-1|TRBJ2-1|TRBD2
CASSQDGTSGSGFF
TGCGCCAGCAGCCAAGATGGGACTAGCGGGAGTGGGTTCTTC
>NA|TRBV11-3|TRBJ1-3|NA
CASSLGGPGNTIYF
TGTGCCAGCAGCCTCGGAGGGCCTGGAAACACCATATATTTT
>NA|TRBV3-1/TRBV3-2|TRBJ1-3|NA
CASSQLTGNTIYF
TGTGCCAGCAGCCAACTGACAGGAAACACCATATATTTT
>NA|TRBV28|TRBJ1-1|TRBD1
CASSGGQGRVSEAFF
TGTGCCAGCAGTGGGGGACAGGGACGTGTGAGTGAAGCTTTCTTT
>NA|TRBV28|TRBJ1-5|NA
CASSLQVGNQPQHF
TGTGCCAGCAGTTTACAGGTTGGCAATCAGCCCCAGCATTTT
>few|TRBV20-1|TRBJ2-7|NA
CSASLGEQYF
TGCAGTGCTAGCCTCGGCGAGCAGTACTTC